This T cell receptor (beta chain) originates from a study of naive and memory T cell subsets. TCR cDNA received a 3' ligated oligonucleotide that carried a UMI. Germline V CDR1 and CDR2: LNHNV, YYDKDF (reference sequence). The CDR3 runs to 15 residues. A remark on this clonotype: The germline gene is not matched at one end of the junction; a read error may be the cause.

The SP2 primer and nested alpha and beta constant region primers amplified ligated cDNA in four rounds. TCRdb independently ran MiXCR on the 5' RACE reads; one entry per CDR3 protein. The data hold about 62,000 distinct CDR3 sequences, with under 10% observed a single time. The rearrangement uses TRBV15 and TRBJ2-1; D might be TRBD1 (5 bases). The origin of this receptor is a female donor in good health. CDR3 region: CATSRDRMRAQEQSF. CDR3 in DNA: TGTGCCACCAGCAGAGATAGGATGAGAGCACAGGAGCAGTCCTTC.